Below, one T cell receptor (beta chain) is given with its context. The antigen is undetermined. The CDR3 runs 21 residues. V lost 7 bases, J lost 0 bases, and 31 bases lay in between. Germline values: CDR1 SNHLY, CDR2 FYNNEI. The data were taken from a study of CD8 T cells in Susac syndrome. Notes on the study in general: The study's TCR sequencing and HLA analysis drew on a certain number of individuals. That number was acknowledged as relatively small.

TCR beta was sequenced from blood CD8+ and CD4+ T cells. Relapsing-remitting disease, either stable or active, was present in the treatment-naive patients who were the multiple sclerosis controls. RNA totalling about 0.5 to 1 ug underwent reverse transcription with random hexamers. The method of amplification for TCR beta CDR3 was immunoSEQ multiplex PCR, covering 54 Vbeta and 13 Jbeta. TCRdb reanalysed the immunoSEQ multiplex PCR reads using MiXCR and keeps one entry per CDR3 protein. The top ten hold around 0.18% of the sample, which has about 300,000 distinct CDR3 sequences, about 88% seen once. The receptor's source is a human donor with multiple sclerosis. Sequences were obtained from CD8+ T cells from PBMCs. The chain carries TRBV2 and TRBJ2-4, with D possibly being TRBD2 (5 bases). The CDR3 loop reads CASIRISLDLLVATAKNIQYF. Written as DNA, the CDR3 is TGTGCCAGCATCCGTATATCCCTGGACTTACTTGTTGCTACAGCCAAAAACATTCAGTACTTC.